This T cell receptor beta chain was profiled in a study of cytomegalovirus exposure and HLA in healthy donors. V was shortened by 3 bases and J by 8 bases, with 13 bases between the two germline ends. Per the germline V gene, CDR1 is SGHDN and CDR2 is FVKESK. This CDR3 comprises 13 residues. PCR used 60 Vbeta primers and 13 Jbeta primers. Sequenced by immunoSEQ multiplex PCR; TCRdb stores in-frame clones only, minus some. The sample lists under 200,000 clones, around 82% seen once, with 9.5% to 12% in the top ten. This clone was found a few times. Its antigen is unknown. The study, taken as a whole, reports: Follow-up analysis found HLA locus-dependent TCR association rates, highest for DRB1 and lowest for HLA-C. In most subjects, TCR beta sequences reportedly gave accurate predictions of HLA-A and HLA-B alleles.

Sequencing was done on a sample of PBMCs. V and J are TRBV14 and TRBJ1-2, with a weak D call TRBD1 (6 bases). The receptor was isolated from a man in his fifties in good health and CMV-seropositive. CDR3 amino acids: CASSHAYRVGYTF. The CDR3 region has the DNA TGTGCCAGCAGCCACGCTTACAGGGTGGGCTACACCTTC.